A selection of T cell receptor beta chains follows, all from one sample in a study of response to subunit inactivated influenza vaccine. MiXCR was run by TCRdb on the RT-PCR reads, yielding one entry per CDR3 protein. The table records 600,000 to 850,000 distinct CDR3 sequences, approximately 14% of them present only once. The sample here was PBMCs from blood, taken approximately 15 days before vaccination. These receptors were obtained from a man between 45 and 60 years old who received an inactivated influenza vaccine. The CDR3 runs from the conserved cysteine through the conserved F or W. D genes are given only for firm matches. For some rows the clone size is stated as once, few or many, or as a class when expanded; others skip it.

V gene,J gene,D gene,clone size,CDR3 DNA,CDR3 protein
TRBV4-3,TRBJ2-7,-,-,TGCGCCAGCAGCGTAAAGGTTCCGGGCTACGAGCAGTACTTC,CASSVKVPGYEQYF
TRBV29-1,TRBJ2-3,-,-,TGCAGCGTTGAAGAGAGGGCTAGCACAGATACGCAGTATTTT,CSVEERASTDTQYF
TRBV7-6,TRBJ2-7,TRBD1,few,TGTGCCAGCAGCTTACACGACAGGGACGGGCAGTACTTC,CASSLHDRDGQYF
TRBV24-1,TRBJ2-7,TRBD1,-,TGTGCCACAAGCAACATCGGACAGGGGAAATACGAGCAGTACTTC,CATSNIGQGKYEQYF
TRBV6-2/TRBV6-3,TRBJ2-1,-,few,TGTGCCAGCAGCCGTAGGCTACGACAGGTGAGATCCTACAATGAGCAGTTCTTC,CASSRRLRQVRSYNEQFF
TRBV15,TRBJ1-1,-,few,TGTGCCACCAGCGCGATTGGGGGCACTGAAGCTTTCTTT,CATSAIGGTEAFF
TRBV7-2,TRBJ2-2,-,-,TGTGCCAGCAGCCTAATGGGACCACGACCCACCGGGGAGCTGTTTTTT,CASSLMGPRPTGELFF
TRBV28,TRBJ2-5,TRBD2,few,TGTGCCAGCAGTACCACTAGCGGGAGTTTAGAGACCCAGTACTTC,CASSTTSGSLETQYF
TRBV7-9,TRBJ2-7,-,-,TGTGCCAGCAGCTTAGTCCCCGGAAACTCCTACGAGCAGTACTTC,CASSLVPGNSYEQYF
TRBV2,TRBJ1-6,-,few,TGTGCCAGCGCATCGACAGTAGGCGGTTCACCCCTCCACTTT,CASASTVGGSPLHF
TRBV5-1,TRBJ2-3,-,few,TGCGCCAGCAGTTGGTGGGGGGGGCCGTCAGATACGCAGTATTTT,CASSWWGGPSDTQYF
TRBV15,TRBJ2-1,-,-,TGTGCCACCAGCAGTAGAGGGGCCTACAATGAGCAGTTCTTC,CATSSRGAYNEQFF
TRBV7-9,TRBJ2-2,-,many,TGTGCCAGCAGCTTATCGGGGGACGCCGGGGAGCTGTTTTTT,CASSLSGDAGELFF
TRBV29-1,TRBJ2-5,TRBD2,many,TGCAGCGTTGAGGACGGACTAGCGGGAAGGCCCCAGTACTTC,CSVEDGLAGRPQYF
TRBV29-1,TRBJ2-1,-,few,TGCAGCGCAGGGACTTACAATGAGCAGTTCTTC,CSAGTYNEQFF
TRBV20-1,TRBJ1-1,-,many,TGCAGTGCTAGAGAAAGGGGAGGCACTGAAGCTTTCTTT,CSARERGGTEAFF
TRBV27,TRBJ2-3,-,few,TGTGCCAGCAGTTTCAGGGTCCGAAGCACAGATACGCAGTATTTT,CASSFRVRSTDTQYF
TRBV14,TRBJ1-1,-,-,TGTGCCAGCAGCCAAGCGTCGATGAACACTGAAGCTTTCTTT,CASSQASMNTEAFF
TRBV4-3,TRBJ2-7,-,few,TGCGCCAGCAGCCAAGATCCGGGGGCCGAATCCTACGAGCAGTACTTC,CASSQDPGAESYEQYF
TRBV7-8,TRBJ2-7,TRBD1,many,TGTGCCAGCAGCTTAGGACAGGGTAAAAGCGAGCAGTACTTC,CASSLGQGKSEQYF
TRBV4-3,TRBJ2-1,-,-,TGCGCCAGCAGCCAAGATGGAGGGCCCGACAATGAGCAGTTCTTC,CASSQDGGPDNEQFF
TRBV20-1,TRBJ2-7,TRBD2,-,TGCAGTGCTACAGGGACTAGCGGAAACTACGAGCAGTACTTC,CSATGTSGNYEQYF
TRBV11-1,TRBJ2-7,TRBD2,few,TGTGCCAGCAGCTTAGTCCCGGGAGGATCCCTGGGGGAGCAGTACTTC,CASSLVPGGSLGEQYF